The subject of this entry is one TCR beta chain. The data derive from a study of blood T cell repertoires in COVID-19. Turning to the study itself: Whether acute or convalescent, the COVID-19 samples came from the United States, Italy and Spain. In each case, the material was cDNA or gDNA derived from T cells, B-cell-depleted T cells, or PBMCs.

Original analysis: How many nucleated cells were present was estimated from reference gene primer amplification. Data came from immunoSEQ multiplex PCR; TCRdb stores just in-frame clones and leaves some out. That table furnishes V, J and clone size, whereas the DNA furnished D and trimming. The profile shows about 300,000 clones, around four fifths of them singletons. The CDR3 consists of 13 residues. Germline-derived CDR1 and CDR2 are SGHDN and FVKESK. The ends lost 4 bases at V and 4 bases at J; junction bases unmatched: 4. The sample taken for sequencing was peripheral blood. This rearrangement joins TRBV14 to TRBJ2-7; 7 bases fit TRBD1. The sequence came from a woman aged 45-60 years with acute or convalescent COVID-19. CDR3 nucleotides: TGTGCCAGCAGCCTCCGGACAGGTTACGAGCAGTACTTC. Protein product: CASSLRTGYEQYF. Drawing the rest from reference TRBV14 and TRBJ2-7, the complete variable domain is EAGVTQFPSHSVIEKGQTVTLRCDPISGHDNLYWYRRVMGKEIKFLLHFVKESKQDESGMPNNRFLAERTGGTYSTLKVQPAELEDSGVYFCASSLRTGYEQYFGPGTRLTVT.